Included here is one TCR beta chain sequence, with context. An oligonucleotide containing a UMI was ligated to the 3' end of TCR cDNA. Whole-blood samples were 2.5 to 3 ml of peripheral blood from healthy adult volunteers. V lost 4 bases and J 7 bases, leaving 10 bases between the germline ends. The CDR3 contains 12 residues. Amplification of ligated cDNA took four PCR rounds with SP2 and nested alpha and beta constant primers. TCRdb independently ran MiXCR on the 5' RACE reads; one entry per CDR3 protein. Found here are 57,000 or so distinct CDR3 sequences, 7.2% of them singletons; the top ten hold roughly a tenth. The data originate from a study of naive and memory T cell subsets.

The clonotype originates from a male donor in good health. This chain uses TRBV12-3 or TRBV12-4 with TRBJ2-5, with D maybe TRBD2 (6 bases). The CDR3 sequence: CASSWGVATQYF. CDR3 nucleotide sequence: TGTGCCAGCAGTTGGGGGGTTGCGACCCAGTACTTC.